This entry lists 4 T cell receptor beta chains sequenced from one sample in a study of control samples from healthy donors and cancer patients. Assay: immunoSEQ multiplex PCR; the TCRdb copy retains only in-frame clones and omits some. The sample has hundreds of thousands of clones, over 70% seen once. The material sequenced was PBMCs. The receptor set was obtained from a woman aged 60 to 75 with lung cancer.

J is TRBJ2-6 and V is TRBV25-1, with D unclear. Germline CDR1 and CDR2: MGHDK and SYGVNS. V shed 5 bases and J shed 0 bases, with 8 bases lying between them. This CDR3 has 15 residues. The CDR3 region is CASSKTSSGANVLTF. In DNA, the CDR3 is TGTGCCAGCAGTAAAACAAGCTCTGGGGCCAACGTCCTGACTTTC.

This clone is a singleton in its sample. The rearrangement uses TRBV6-4 and TRBJ2-3; tentative D call: TRBD2 (6 bases). CDR1 MRHNA and CDR2 SNTAGT come from the germline V gene. Trimming left V 2 bases short and J 0 bases short, with 6 bases between. There are 14 residues in the CDR3. CDR3 sequence reads: CASSDGGSTDTQYF. The CDR3, as DNA: TGTGCCAGCAGTGACGGAGGGAGCACAGATACGCAGTATTTT.

This clone has only one observation. The chain has TRBV3-1 (or the pseudogene TRBV3-2) and TRBJ1-1, with D possibly matching TRBD1 (5 bases). This CDR3 comprises 13 residues. Trimming shortened V by 6 bases and J by 0 bases, and 8 bases separated the two germline ends. Germline lookup yields CDR1 LGHDT and CDR2 YNNKEL (reference sequence). The CDR3 bases are TGTGCCAGCAGTACGACAGTGAACACTGAAGCTTTCTTT. Amino acids: CASSTTVNTEAFF.

This clone showed up just once. V gene TRBV12-5 combines with J gene TRBJ2-1; a weak D match, TRBD2 (6 bases). The V end was cut by 10 bases, the J end by 0 bases, with 13 bases between. The CDR3 extends over 14 amino acids. Germline CDR1 LGHNT, CDR2 FRNRAP. DNA for the CDR3: TGTGCTACGCGGGGTGGGAGCTCCTACAATGAGCAGTTCTTC. It translates to CATRGGSSYNEQFF.